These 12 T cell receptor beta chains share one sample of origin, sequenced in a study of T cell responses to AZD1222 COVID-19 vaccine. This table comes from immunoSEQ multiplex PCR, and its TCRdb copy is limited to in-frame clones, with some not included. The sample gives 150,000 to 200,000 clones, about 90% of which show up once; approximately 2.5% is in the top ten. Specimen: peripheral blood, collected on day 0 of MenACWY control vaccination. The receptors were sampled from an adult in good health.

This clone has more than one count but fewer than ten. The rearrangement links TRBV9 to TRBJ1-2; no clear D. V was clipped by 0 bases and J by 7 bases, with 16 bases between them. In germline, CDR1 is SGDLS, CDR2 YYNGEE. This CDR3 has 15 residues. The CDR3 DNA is TGTGCCAGCAGCGTAGGATTGACCTATTCGGGTGGCTACACCTTC. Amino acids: CASSVGLTYSGGYTF.

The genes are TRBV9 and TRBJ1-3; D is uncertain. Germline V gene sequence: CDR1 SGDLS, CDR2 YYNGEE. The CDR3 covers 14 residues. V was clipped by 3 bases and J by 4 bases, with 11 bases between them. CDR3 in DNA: TGTGCCAGCAGCGACGAACCCAGCGGAAACACCATATATTTT. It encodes CASSDEPSGNTIYF. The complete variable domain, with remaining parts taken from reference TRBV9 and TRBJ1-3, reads DSGVTQTPKHLITATGQRVTLRCSPRSGDLSVYWYQQSLDQGLQFLIQYYNGEERAKGNILERFSAQQFPDLHSELNLSSLELGDSALYFCASSDEPSGNTIYFGEGSWLTVV.

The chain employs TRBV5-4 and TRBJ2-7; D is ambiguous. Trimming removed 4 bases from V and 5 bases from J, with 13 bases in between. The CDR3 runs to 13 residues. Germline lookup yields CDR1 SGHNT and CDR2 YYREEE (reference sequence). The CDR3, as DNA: TGTGCCAGCAGCGCCCGCACGAACCACGAGCAGTACTTC. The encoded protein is CASSARTNHEQYF.

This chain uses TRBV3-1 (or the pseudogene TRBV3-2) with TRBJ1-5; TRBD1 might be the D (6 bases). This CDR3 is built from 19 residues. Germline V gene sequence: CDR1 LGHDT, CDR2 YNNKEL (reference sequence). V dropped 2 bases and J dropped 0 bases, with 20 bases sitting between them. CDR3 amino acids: CASSQRPTGGHYSNQPQHF. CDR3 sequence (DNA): TGTGCCAGCAGCCAAAGGCCAACCGGGGGGCACTATAGCAATCAGCCCCAGCATTTT.

The CDR3 DNA reads TGTGCCAGCAGTGATATAGGGGTCTACAATGAGCAGTTCTTC. It translates to CASSDIGVYNEQFF. The rearrangement uses TRBV6-1 and TRBJ2-1; TRBD1 is a possible D gene (5 bases). Germline V gene data show CDR1 as MNHNS and CDR2 as SASEGT. V was clipped by 3 bases and J by 3 bases, with 9 bases between them. There are 14 residues in the CDR3.

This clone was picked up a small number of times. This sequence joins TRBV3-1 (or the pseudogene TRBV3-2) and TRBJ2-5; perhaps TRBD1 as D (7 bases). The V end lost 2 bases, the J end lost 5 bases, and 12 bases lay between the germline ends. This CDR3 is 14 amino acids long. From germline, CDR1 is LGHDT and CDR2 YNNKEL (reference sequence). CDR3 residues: CASSQSQGGETQYF. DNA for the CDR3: TGTGCCAGCAGCCAAAGCCAGGGGGGTGAGACCCAGTACTTC.

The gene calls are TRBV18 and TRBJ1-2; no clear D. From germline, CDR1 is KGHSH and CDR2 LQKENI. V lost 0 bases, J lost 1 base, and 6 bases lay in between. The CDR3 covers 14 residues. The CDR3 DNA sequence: TGTGCCAGCTCACCACCTGGGGATAACTATGGCTACACCTTC. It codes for CASSPPGDNYGYTF.

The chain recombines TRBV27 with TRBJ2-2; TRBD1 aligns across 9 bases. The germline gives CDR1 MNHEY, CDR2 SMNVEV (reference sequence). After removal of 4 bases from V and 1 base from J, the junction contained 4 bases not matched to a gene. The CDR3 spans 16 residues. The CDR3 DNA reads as TGTGCCAGCAGTTGGGGACAGGGACGGAACACCGGGGAGCTGTTTTTT. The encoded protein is CASSWGQGRNTGELFF.

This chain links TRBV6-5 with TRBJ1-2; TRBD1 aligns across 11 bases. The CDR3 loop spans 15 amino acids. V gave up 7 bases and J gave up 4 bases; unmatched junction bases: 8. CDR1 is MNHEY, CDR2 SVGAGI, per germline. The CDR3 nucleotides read TGTGCCAGCACTGTTGGACAGGGGGCCTCCTATGGCTACACCTTC. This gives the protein CASTVGQGASYGYTF.

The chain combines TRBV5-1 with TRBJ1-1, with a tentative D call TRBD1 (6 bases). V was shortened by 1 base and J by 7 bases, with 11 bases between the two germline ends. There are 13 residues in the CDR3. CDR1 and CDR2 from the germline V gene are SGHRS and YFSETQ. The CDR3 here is CASSLSGQREAFF. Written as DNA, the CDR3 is TGCGCCAGCAGCTTGTCTGGACAGCGTGAAGCTTTCTTT.

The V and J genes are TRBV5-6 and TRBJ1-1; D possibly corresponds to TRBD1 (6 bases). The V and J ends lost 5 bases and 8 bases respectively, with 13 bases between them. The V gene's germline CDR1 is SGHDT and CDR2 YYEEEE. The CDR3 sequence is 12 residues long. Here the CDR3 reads CASSLDRIEAFF. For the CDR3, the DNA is TGTGCCAGCAGTCTGGACAGAATCGAAGCTTTCTTT.

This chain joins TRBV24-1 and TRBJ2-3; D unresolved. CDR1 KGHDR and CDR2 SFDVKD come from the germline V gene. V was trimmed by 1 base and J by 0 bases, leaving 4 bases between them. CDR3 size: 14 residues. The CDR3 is CATSDFPSTDTQYF. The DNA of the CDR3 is TGTGCCACCAGTGATTTCCCTAGCACAGATACGCAGTATTTT.